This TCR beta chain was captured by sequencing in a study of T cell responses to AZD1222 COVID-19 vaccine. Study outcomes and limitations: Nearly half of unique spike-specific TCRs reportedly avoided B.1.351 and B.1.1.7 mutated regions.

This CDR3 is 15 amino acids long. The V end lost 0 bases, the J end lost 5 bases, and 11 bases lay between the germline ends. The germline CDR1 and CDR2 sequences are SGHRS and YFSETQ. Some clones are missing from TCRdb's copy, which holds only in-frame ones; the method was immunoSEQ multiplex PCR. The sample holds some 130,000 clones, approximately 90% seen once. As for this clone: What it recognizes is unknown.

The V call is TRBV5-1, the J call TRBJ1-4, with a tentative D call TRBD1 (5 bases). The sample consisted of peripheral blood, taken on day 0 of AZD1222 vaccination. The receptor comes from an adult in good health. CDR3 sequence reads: CASSLAGTENEKLFF. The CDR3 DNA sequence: TGCGCCAGCAGCTTGGCCGGGACGGAGAATGAAAAACTGTTTTTT.